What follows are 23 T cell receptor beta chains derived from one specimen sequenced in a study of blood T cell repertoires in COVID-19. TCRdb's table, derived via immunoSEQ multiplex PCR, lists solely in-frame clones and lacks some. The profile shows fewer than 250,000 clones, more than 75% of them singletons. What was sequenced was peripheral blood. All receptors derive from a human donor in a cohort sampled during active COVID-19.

In DNA, the CDR3 is TGTGCCAGCAGCCAATCGTTCGGTATCACAGATACGCAGTATTTT. It translates to CASSQSFGITDTQYF. V and J are TRBV14 and TRBJ2-3; D unresolved. Germline V CDR1 and CDR2: SGHDN, FVKESK. V dropped 2 bases and J dropped 2 bases, with 11 bases sitting between them. The CDR3 runs 15 residues.

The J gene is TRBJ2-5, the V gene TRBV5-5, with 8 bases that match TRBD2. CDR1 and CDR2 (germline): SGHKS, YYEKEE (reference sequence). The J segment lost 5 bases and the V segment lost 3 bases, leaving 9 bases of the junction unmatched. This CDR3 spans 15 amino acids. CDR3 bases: TGTGCCAGCAGCTCATCCGGGACTAGTTGGGAGACCCAGTACTTC. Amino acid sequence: CASSSSGTSWETQYF.

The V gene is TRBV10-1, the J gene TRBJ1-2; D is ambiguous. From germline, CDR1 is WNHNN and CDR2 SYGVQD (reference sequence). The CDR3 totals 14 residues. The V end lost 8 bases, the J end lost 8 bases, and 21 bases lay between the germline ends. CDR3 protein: CASPRAGVEGGYTF. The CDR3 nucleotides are TGCGCCAGCCCCCGAGCCGGGGTAGAAGGCGGCTACACCTTC.

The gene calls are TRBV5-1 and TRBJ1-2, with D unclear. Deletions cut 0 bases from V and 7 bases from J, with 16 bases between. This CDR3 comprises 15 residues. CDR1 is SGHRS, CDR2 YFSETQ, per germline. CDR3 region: CASSLADGLTGGYTF. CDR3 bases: TGCGCCAGCAGCTTGGCCGATGGACTCACGGGTGGCTACACCTTC.

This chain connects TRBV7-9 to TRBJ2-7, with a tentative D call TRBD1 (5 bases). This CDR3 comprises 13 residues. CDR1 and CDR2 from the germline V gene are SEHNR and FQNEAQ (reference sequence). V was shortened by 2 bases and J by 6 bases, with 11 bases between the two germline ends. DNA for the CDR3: TGTGCCAGCAGCTTACAGGGCTTGGGCGAGCAGTACTTC. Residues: CASSLQGLGEQYF.

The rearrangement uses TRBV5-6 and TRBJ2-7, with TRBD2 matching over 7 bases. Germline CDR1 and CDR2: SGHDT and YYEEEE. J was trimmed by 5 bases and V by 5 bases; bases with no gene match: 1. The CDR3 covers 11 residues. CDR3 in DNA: TGTGCCAGCAGGCGGGGGAACGAGCAGTACTTC. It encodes CASRRGNEQYF.

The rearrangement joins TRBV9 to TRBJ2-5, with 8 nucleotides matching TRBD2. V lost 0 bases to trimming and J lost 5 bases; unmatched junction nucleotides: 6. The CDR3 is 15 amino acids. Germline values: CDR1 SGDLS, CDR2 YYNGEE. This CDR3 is CASSVGAGGPETQYF. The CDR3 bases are TGTGCCAGCAGCGTAGGGGCGGGAGGTCCTGAGACCCAGTACTTC.

DNA of the CDR3: TGTGCCACCAGCAGAGATGGGGGAGGGACAGATACGCAGTATTTT. It yields the protein CATSRDGGGTDTQYF. The rearrangement links TRBV15 to TRBJ2-3; the match to TRBD2 covers 7 bases. J lost 3 bases, V lost 0 bases, and 3 bases had no gene match. The CDR3 is 15 amino acids. Germline V gives CDR1 LNHNV, CDR2 YYDKDF (reference sequence). Looking up the rest from reference TRBV15 and TRBJ2-3 gives the full variable domain: DAMVIQNPRYQVTQFGKPVTLSCSQTLNHNVMYWYQQKSSQAPKLLFHYYDKDFNNEADTPDNFQSRRPNTSFCFLDIRSPGLGDTAMYLCATSRDGGGTDTQYFGPGTRLTVL.

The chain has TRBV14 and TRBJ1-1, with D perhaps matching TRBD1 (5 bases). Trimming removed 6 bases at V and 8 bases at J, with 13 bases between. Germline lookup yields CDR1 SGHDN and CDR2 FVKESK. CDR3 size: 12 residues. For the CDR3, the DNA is TGTGCCAGCAGTCGCGGGGGACCCGAAGCTTTCTTT. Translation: CASSRGGPEAFF.

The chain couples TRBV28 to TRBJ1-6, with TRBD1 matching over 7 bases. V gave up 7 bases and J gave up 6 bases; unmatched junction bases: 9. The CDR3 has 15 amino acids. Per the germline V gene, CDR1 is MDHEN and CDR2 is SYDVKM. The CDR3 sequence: CASMAPDRANSPLHF. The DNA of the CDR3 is TGTGCCAGCATGGCCCCCGACAGGGCTAATTCACCCCTCCACTTT. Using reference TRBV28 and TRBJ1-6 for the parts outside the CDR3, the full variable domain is DVKVTQSSRYLVKRTGEKVFLECVQDMDHENMFWYRQDPGLGLRLIYFSYDVKMKEKGDIPEGYSVSREKKERFSLILESASTNQTSMYLCASMAPDRANSPLHFGNGTRLTVT.

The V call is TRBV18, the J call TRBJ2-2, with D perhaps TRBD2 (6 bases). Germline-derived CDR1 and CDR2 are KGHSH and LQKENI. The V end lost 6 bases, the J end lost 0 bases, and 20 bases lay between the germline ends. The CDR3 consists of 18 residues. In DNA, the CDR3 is TGTGCCAGCTCCCCGTCAATTTCGCGCGGGGCGAACACCGGGGAGCTGTTTTTT. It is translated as CASSPSISRGANTGELFF.

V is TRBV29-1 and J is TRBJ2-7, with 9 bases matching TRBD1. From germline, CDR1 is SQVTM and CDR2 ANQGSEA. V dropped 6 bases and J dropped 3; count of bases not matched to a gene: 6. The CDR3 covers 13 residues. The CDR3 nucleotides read TGCAGCGTGCGTGGACAGGGGCACTACGAGCAGTACTTC. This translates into CSVRGQGHYEQYF.

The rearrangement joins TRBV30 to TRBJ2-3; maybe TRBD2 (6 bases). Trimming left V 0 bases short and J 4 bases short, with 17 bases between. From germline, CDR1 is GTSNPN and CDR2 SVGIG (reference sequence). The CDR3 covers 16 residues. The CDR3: CAWSVLGRSGADTQYF. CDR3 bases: TGTGCCTGGAGTGTACTTGGGCGGTCGGGGGCAGATACGCAGTATTTT.

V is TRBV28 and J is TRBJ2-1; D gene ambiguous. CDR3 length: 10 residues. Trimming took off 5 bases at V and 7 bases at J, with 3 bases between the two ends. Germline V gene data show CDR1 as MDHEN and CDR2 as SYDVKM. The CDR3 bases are TGTGCCAGCAGTCGGAATGAGCAGTTCTTC. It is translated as CASSRNEQFF.

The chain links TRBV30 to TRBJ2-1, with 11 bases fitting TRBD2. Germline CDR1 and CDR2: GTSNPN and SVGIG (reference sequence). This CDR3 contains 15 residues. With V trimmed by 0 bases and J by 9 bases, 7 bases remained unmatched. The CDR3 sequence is CAWSVSGLAGGEQFF. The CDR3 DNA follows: TGTGCCTGGAGTGTTTCGGGTCTAGCGGGGGGTGAGCAGTTCTTC.

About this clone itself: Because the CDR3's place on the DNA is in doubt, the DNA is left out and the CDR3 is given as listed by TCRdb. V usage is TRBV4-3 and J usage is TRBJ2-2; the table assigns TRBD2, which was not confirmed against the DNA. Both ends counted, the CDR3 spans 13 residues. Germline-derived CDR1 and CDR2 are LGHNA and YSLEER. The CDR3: CASSQGVARGAVF.

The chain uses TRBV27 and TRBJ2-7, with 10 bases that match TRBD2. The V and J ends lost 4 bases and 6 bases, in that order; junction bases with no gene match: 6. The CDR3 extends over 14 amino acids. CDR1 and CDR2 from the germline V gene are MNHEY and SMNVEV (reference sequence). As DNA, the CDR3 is TGTGCCAGCAGTTGGAGCGGGGGGGCCTTCGAGCAGTACTTC. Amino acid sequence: CASSWSGGAFEQYF.

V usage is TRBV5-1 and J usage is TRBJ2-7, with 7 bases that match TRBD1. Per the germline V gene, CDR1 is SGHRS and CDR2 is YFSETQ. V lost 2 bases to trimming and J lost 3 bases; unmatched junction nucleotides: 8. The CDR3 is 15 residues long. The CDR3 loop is CASSLPQGPDYEQYF. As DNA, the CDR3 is TGCGCCAGCAGCTTACCACAGGGGCCCGACTACGAGCAGTACTTC.

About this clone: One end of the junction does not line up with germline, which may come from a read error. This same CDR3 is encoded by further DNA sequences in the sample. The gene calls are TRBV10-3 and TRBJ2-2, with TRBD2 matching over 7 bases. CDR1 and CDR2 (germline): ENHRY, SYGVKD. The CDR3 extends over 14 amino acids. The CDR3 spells CAIKFAGDTGELFF. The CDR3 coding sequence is TGCGCCATCAAGTTTGCGGGGGACACCGGGGAGCTGTTTTTT.

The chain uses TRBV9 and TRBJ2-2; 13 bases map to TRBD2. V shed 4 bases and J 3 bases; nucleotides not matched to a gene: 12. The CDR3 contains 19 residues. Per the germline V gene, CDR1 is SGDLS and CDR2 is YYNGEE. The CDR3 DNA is TGTGCCAGCAGCTTCCGGCCGACTAGCGGGGGGCCGTACACCGGGGAGCTGTTTTTT. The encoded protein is CASSFRPTSGGPYTGELFF.

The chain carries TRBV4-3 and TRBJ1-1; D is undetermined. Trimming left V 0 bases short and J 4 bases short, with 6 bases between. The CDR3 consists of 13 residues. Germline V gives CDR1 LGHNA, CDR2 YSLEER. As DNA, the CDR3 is TGCGCCAGCAGCCAAGAGAGGCCCACTGAAGCTTTCTTT. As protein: CASSQERPTEAFF.

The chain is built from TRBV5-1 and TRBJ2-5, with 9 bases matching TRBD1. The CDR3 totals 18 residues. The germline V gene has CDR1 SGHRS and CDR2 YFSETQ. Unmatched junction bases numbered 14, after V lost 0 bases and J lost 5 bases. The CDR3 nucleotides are TGCGCCAGCAGCTTGGCCCTTGAGGCCACAGGGGGCGGGGAGACCCAGTACTTC. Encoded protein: CASSLALEATGGGETQYF.

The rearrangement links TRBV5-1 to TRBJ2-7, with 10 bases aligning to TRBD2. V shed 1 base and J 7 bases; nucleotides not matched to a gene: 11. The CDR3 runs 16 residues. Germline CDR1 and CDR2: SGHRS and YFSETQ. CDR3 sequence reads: CASSLSAASGRWEQYF. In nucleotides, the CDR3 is TGCGCCAGCAGCTTGTCTGCCGCTAGCGGGAGATGGGAGCAGTACTTC.